The next 32 T cell receptor beta chains were all read from a single sample in a study of cytomegalovirus exposure and HLA in healthy donors. It was with 60 Vbeta and 13 Jbeta primers that the PCR ran. Some clones are missing from TCRdb's copy, which holds only in-frame ones; the method was immunoSEQ multiplex PCR. Counted here are more than 150,000 clones, around three quarters occurring once; the ten biggest clones make up 0.6% to 0.7%. Sequenced material: PBMCs. These receptors were obtained from a boy between 10 and 17 years old in good health and CMV-seronegative.

The gene calls are TRBV28 and TRBJ2-5; 8 bases align to TRBD1. J was trimmed by 5 bases and V by 4 bases; bases with no gene match: 9. Germline V CDR1 and CDR2: MDHEN, SYDVKM. The CDR3 consists of 15 residues. The CDR3 coding sequence is TGTGCCAGCAGTTCCCGGACAGGGAGTTTGGAGACCCAGTACTTC. This sequence encodes CASSSRTGSLETQYF.

The CDR3 here is CASSNDGRGTEAFF. The DNA for the CDR3 is TGTGCCAGCAGTAACGACGGTCGAGGGACTGAAGCTTTCTTT. The V call is TRBV2, the J call TRBJ1-1; no clear D gene. The germline V and J ends were trimmed by 5 bases and 5 bases, with 15 bases remaining between them. This CDR3 is built from 14 residues. Germline V gene sequence: CDR1 SNHLY, CDR2 FYNNEI.

This clone has only a few counts. J is TRBJ1-6 and V is TRBV30; D possibly corresponds to TRBD1 (5 bases). Germline CDR1 is GTSNPN and CDR2 is SVGIG (reference sequence). CDR3 size: 15 residues. Trimming cost V 2 bases and J 7 bases, with 15 bases left between them. The CDR3 DNA reads TGTGCCTGGAGTTCCCTGGCAGGGATCAATTCACCCCTCCACTTT. Translated: CAWSSLAGINSPLHF.

The V and J genes are TRBV30 and TRBJ2-5; 7 bases match TRBD1. The J call is doubtful: the DNA matches TRBJ2-7 better. CDR1 and CDR2 from the germline V gene are GTSNPN and SVGIG (reference sequence). CDR3 length: 15 residues. The DNA of the CDR3 is TGTGCCTGGAGTTTTCGGGACAGCTACCCCTACGAGCAGTACTTC. Its protein is CAWSFRDSYPYEQYF.

J is TRBJ1-3 and V is TRBV4-3; tentatively, D is TRBD1 (5 bases). The germline CDR1 and CDR2 sequences are LGHNA and YSLEER. Trimming removed 3 bases from V and 3 bases from J, with 12 bases in between. This CDR3 spans 15 amino acids. The CDR3 is CASSHATDSGNTIYF. For the CDR3, the DNA is TGCGCCAGCAGCCACGCCACTGACAGTGGAAACACCATATATTTT.

This chain joins TRBV11-2 and TRBJ1-3, with 9 bases matching TRBD1. Losses at the gene ends were 2 bases for V and 7 bases for J; bases not matched to a gene: 12. This CDR3 is 17 amino acids long. In germline, CDR1 is SGHAT, CDR2 FQNNGV. The CDR3 bases are TGTGCCAGCAGCTTATCCCGTCCCGGACAGGGGTGGAACACCATATATTTT. Residues: CASSLSRPGQGWNTIYF.

The chain recombines TRBV25-1 with TRBJ1-2, with 8 bases aligning to TRBD1. CDR3 size: 12 residues. Germline V CDR1 and CDR2: MGHDK, SYGVNS. The trim removed 8 bases at V and 8 bases at J, leaving 7 bases unmatched. CDR3 bases: TGTGCCAGCCAAACAGGGGGGAAGGGCTACACCTTC. Amino acid sequence: CASQTGGKGYTF.

The CDR3 DNA reads TGTGCCAGCAGCTCCCAACAGGGCGCGAACACTGAAGCTTTCTTT. As protein: CASSSQQGANTEAFF. V is TRBV7-6 and J is TRBJ1-1; TRBD1 is a possible D gene (6 bases). This CDR3 has 15 residues. Trimming left V 4 bases short and J 1 base short, with 13 bases between. CDR1 is SGHVS, CDR2 FNYEAQ, per germline.

The V call is TRBV5-1, the J call TRBJ1-2; D remains unclear. The V gene's germline CDR1 is SGHRS and CDR2 YFSETQ. There are 15 residues in the CDR3. The V gene lost 3 bases and the J gene lost 1 base, with 13 bases spanning the gap. As DNA, the CDR3 is TGCGCCAGCAGCTCCGCCTCTCCTAATAACTATGGCTACACCTTC. Its protein is CASSSASPNNYGYTF.

The chain joins TRBV29-1 to TRBJ2-5, with a weak D call TRBD2 (5 bases). The CDR3 totals 11 residues. The germline CDR1 and CDR2 sequences are SQVTM and ANQGSEA. The ends were cut back, 8 bases at V and 9 bases at J, with 16 bases in the middle. CDR3 DNA sequence: TGCAGCTTTTACACCGAGAGGGCCCAGTACTTC. Translation gives CSFYTERAQYF.

V and J are TRBV18 and TRBJ2-2, with no clear D. The CDR3 totals 13 residues. Trimming left V 4 bases short and J 5 bases short, with 8 bases between. Germline CDR1 reads KGHSH; CDR2 reads LQKENI. The CDR3 nucleotides read TGTGCCAGCTCACGTACCGGGACCGGGGAGCTGTTTTTT. Amino acids: CASSRTGTGELFF. The full variable domain, rest sourced from reference TRBV18 and TRBJ2-2, is NAGVMQNPRHLVRRRGQEARLRCSPMKGHSHVYWYRQLPEEGLKFMVYLQKENIIDESGMPKERFSAEFPKEGPSILRIQQVVRGDSAAYFCASSRTGTGELFFGEGSRLTVL.

This clone was counted only a few times. The chain couples TRBV7-9 to TRBJ2-2; 12 nucleotides align to TRBD1. The germline CDR1 and CDR2 sequences are SEHNR and FQNEAQ (reference sequence). CDR3 size: 17 residues. V lost 7 bases and J lost 6; bases outside the gene matches: 12. As DNA, the CDR3 is TGTGCCAGCACCCCCGGGACAGGGGGCTTCCTGGCCGGGGAGCTGTTTTTT. Protein product: CASTPGTGGFLAGELFF. Drawing the rest from reference TRBV7-9 and TRBJ2-2, the complete variable domain is DTGVSQNPRHKITKRGQNVTFRCDPISEHNRLYWYRQTLGQGPEFLTYFQNEAQLEKSRLLSDRFSAERPKGSFSTLEIQRTEQGDSAMYLCASTPGTGGFLAGELFFGEGSRLTVL.

The rearrangement joins TRBV19 to TRBJ2-1; 14 bases line up with TRBD2. The CDR3 has 18 residues. Trimming removed 3 bases from V and 8 bases from J; junction bases left unmatched: 12. Per germline, CDR1 LNHDA and CDR2 SQIVND (reference sequence). CDR3 nucleotides: TGTGCCAGTAGTATGGGACTAGCGGGAGAGTATTTAGTCGATGAGCAGTTCTTC. This gives the protein CASSMGLAGEYLVDEQFF.

The rearrangement uses TRBV29-1 and TRBJ1-2, with 9 positions matching TRBD1. Germline-derived CDR1 and CDR2 are SQVTM and ANQGSEA. The CDR3 is made up of 12 amino acids. V shed 6 bases and J 12 bases; nucleotides not matched to a gene: 11. CDR3 region: CSVFRDREGHTF. The DNA for the CDR3 is TGCAGCGTGTTCCGGGACAGGGAGGGCCACACCTTC.

The chain links TRBV6-4 to TRBJ2-1, with TRBD2 identical over 9 bases. Germline CDR1 reads MRHNA; CDR2 reads SNTAGT. This CDR3 has 15 amino acids. After removal of 5 bases from V and 2 bases from J, the junction contained 4 bases not matched to a gene. CDR3 region: CASSPLAGTYNEQFF. The DNA of the CDR3 is TGTGCCAGCAGTCCTCTAGCGGGGACCTACAATGAGCAGTTCTTC.

The chain is built from TRBV9 and TRBJ2-7; 11 bases agree with TRBD2. V trimming: 3 bases; J trimming: 5 bases; junction bases outside the gene matches: 10. The CDR3 loop spans 16 amino acids. From germline, CDR1 is SGDLS and CDR2 YYNGEE. CDR3 amino acids: CASSGGFLAGGDEQYF. The CDR3 DNA is TGTGCCAGCAGCGGGGGATTCCTAGCGGGGGGCGACGAGCAGTACTTC. Drawing the rest from reference TRBV9 and TRBJ2-7, the complete variable domain is DSGVTQTPKHLITATGQRVTLRCSPRSGDLSVYWYQQSLDQGLQFLIQYYNGEERAKGNILERFSAQQFPDLHSELNLSSLELGDSALYFCASSGGFLAGGDEQYFGPGTRLTVT.

The chain has TRBV5-1 and TRBJ1-1; 8 positions match TRBD1. V lost 4 bases, J lost 7 bases, and 12 bases stayed unmatched. Per the germline V gene, CDR1 is SGHRS and CDR2 is YFSETQ. CDR3 length equals 15 residues. CDR3 sequence reads: CASSRTGQGLFEAFF. The CDR3 nucleotides are TGCGCCAGCAGCCGCACCGGACAGGGCCTTTTTGAAGCTTTCTTT.

V and J are TRBV9 and TRBJ1-2; 9 bases are shared with TRBD1. The CDR3 length is 16 residues. The V and J ends lost 3 bases and 3 bases, in that order; junction bases with no gene match: 9. Germline CDR1 SGDLS, CDR2 YYNGEE. The CDR3 coding sequence is TGTGCCAGCAGCGGGGACAGGGCAAACTCTTACTATGGCTACACCTTC. Amino acid sequence: CASSGDRANSYYGYTF.

V is TRBV6-5 and J is TRBJ1-2; weak D call: TRBD1 (5 bases). The CDR3 has 14 amino acids. Germline lookup yields CDR1 MNHEY and CDR2 SVGAGI. Trimming removed 0 bases from V and 9 bases from J, with 14 bases in between. CDR3 sequence reads: CASSYSQGAGRYTF. CDR3 sequence (DNA): TGTGCCAGCAGTTACTCGCAGGGCGCGGGGCGCTACACCTTC.

In its sample, this clone was seen once. The V and J genes are TRBV7-6 and TRBJ2-3; tentative D call: TRBD2 (5 bases). Germline V gene sequence: CDR1 SGHVS, CDR2 FNYEAQ. V was clipped by 4 bases and J by 0 bases, with 23 bases between them. The CDR3 consists of 19 residues. The CDR3 sequence: CASSSPGEKTVTSTDTQYF. The CDR3 nucleotides read TGTGCCAGCAGCTCCCCCGGGGAAAAGACCGTAACCAGCACAGATACGCAGTATTTT.

The rearrangement uses TRBV4-2 and TRBJ2-5; maybe TRBD2 (5 bases). The CDR3 loop spans 13 amino acids. CDR1 and CDR2 (germline): LGHNA, YNFKEQ. Deletions cut 5 bases from V and 7 bases from J, with 14 bases between. DNA for the CDR3: TGTGCCAGCAGCAAAAGTGAACGGGGGACCCAGTACTTC. It translates to CASSKSERGTQYF.

The V gene is TRBV25-1, the J gene TRBJ2-7; 8 bases map to TRBD1. This CDR3 comprises 13 residues. Germline CDR1 MGHDK, CDR2 SYGVNS. V was clipped by 6 bases and J by 2 bases; unmatched bases: 3. In nucleotides, the CDR3 is TGTGCCAGCAGGCCACAGGGGGCCTACGAGCAGTACTTC. It translates to CASRPQGAYEQYF.

This rearrangement joins TRBV6-5 to TRBJ1-4; TRBD1 is a possible D gene (6 bases). Trimming removed 0 bases at V and 3 bases at J, with 11 bases between. Germline CDR1 is MNHEY and CDR2 is SVGAGI. CDR3 length: 16 amino acids. The CDR3 bases are TGTGCCAGCAGTTACTCGATAGGGGGGGCTAATGAAAAACTGTTTTTT. This translates into CASSYSIGGANEKLFF.

On this clone itself: A read error may produce the germline difference seen at one junction end. This chain uses TRBV7-9 with TRBJ1-3, with 7 bases that match TRBD1. This CDR3 is 15 amino acids long. Germline V gives CDR1 SEHNR, CDR2 FQNEAQ (reference sequence). The CDR3 DNA reads TGTTCCAGCAGCCAAACAGGGGTCTCTGGAAACACCATATATTTT. Translating gives CSSSQTGVSGNTIYF. The variable domain in full, with the rest retrieved from reference TRBV7-9 and TRBJ1-3, is DTGVSQNPRHKITKRGQNVTFRCDPISEHNRLYWYRQTLGQGPEFLTYFQNEAQLEKSRLLSDRFSAERPKGSFSTLEIQRTEQGDSAMYLCSSSQTGVSGNTIYFGEGSWLTVV.

The chain links TRBV9 to TRBJ1-4; possibly TRBD1 for D (5 bases). The V gene lost 4 bases and the J gene lost 5 bases, with 12 bases spanning the gap. The germline CDR1 and CDR2 sequences are SGDLS and YYNGEE. This CDR3 comprises 14 residues. In nucleotides, the CDR3 is TGTGCCAGCAGCAAGGACATTGGAAATGAAAAACTGTTTTTT. It codes for CASSKDIGNEKLFF. The complete variable domain, with remaining parts taken from reference TRBV9 and TRBJ1-4, reads DSGVTQTPKHLITATGQRVTLRCSPRSGDLSVYWYQQSLDQGLQFLIQYYNGEERAKGNILERFSAQQFPDLHSELNLSSLELGDSALYFCASSKDIGNEKLFFGSGTQLSVL.

This clone was detected only a few times. The rearrangement joins TRBV29-1 to TRBJ1-3, with D perhaps matching TRBD1 (6 bases). Germline CDR1 reads SQVTM; CDR2 reads ANQGSEA. V lost 8 bases and J lost 1, with 12 bases in between. This CDR3 comprises 13 residues. Here the CDR3 DNA reads TGCAGCTTTAGAGGGGGATCTGGAAACACCATATATTTT. Its protein is CSFRGGSGNTIYF.

The V and J genes are TRBV4-1 and TRBJ2-1, with D unresolved. V shed 4 bases and J shed 6 bases, with 7 bases lying between them. The CDR3 length is 12 residues. Germline V lookup: CDR1 MGHRA, CDR2 YSYEKL. The chain's CDR3 is CASSRAGNEQFF. The CDR3 bases are TGCGCCAGCAGCCGGGCCGGCAATGAGCAGTTCTTC.

The V and J genes are TRBV19 and TRBJ2-7, with TRBD2 identical over 13 bases. Germline V gives CDR1 LNHDA, CDR2 SQIVND (reference sequence). The CDR3 spans 14 residues. With 6 bases clipped from V and 5 bases from J, the junction kept 4 bases outside the gene matches. The CDR3 region is CASSVTSGRHEQYF. The CDR3 DNA reads TGTGCCAGTAGCGTGACTAGCGGGAGGCACGAGCAGTACTTC.

This CDR3 is CASSPGQGRSGYTF. Written as DNA, the CDR3 is TGTGCCAGCAGCCCCGGACAGGGAAGGAGTGGCTACACCTTC. The chain joins TRBV14 to TRBJ1-2; 8 nucleotides align to TRBD1. The V segment lost 4 bases and the J segment 7 bases; nucleotides outside the gene matches: 8. Germline-derived CDR1 and CDR2 are SGHDN and FVKESK. CDR3 size: 14 residues.

This chain connects TRBV5-1 to TRBJ2-2; TRBD1 might be the D (7 bases). This CDR3 has 15 residues. In germline, CDR1 is SGHRS, CDR2 YFSETQ. The V end was cut by 2 bases, the J end by 6 bases, with 14 bases between. CDR3 sequence: CASSLSTGRPGELFF. In DNA, the CDR3 is TGCGCCAGCAGCTTATCGACAGGGAGGCCCGGGGAGCTGTTTTTT.

The chain employs TRBV25-1 and TRBJ1-1, with D hard to call. Trimming cost V 0 bases and J 1 base, with 15 bases left between them. The CDR3 sequence is 17 residues long. CDR1 and CDR2 (germline): MGHDK, SYGVNS. The CDR3 spells CASSEYPGGFGNTEAFF. DNA of the CDR3: TGTGCCAGCAGTGAATATCCAGGTGGCTTCGGGAACACTGAAGCTTTCTTT.

This clone came up a few times. This chain's CDR3 is CASSSGGSYGYTF. CDR3 coding DNA: TGTGCCAGTAGTTCAGGGGGCTCCTATGGCTACACCTTC. The chain has TRBV19 and TRBJ1-2, with TRBD1 matching over 8 bases. The CDR3 has 13 residues. Germline trimming cut 5 bases from V and 4 bases from J; bases unmatched to any gene: 3. The germline CDR1 and CDR2 sequences are LNHDA and SQIVND (reference sequence).